This T cell receptor (beta chain) was obtained from a study of cytomegalovirus exposure and HLA in healthy donors. Germline V CDR1 and CDR2: GTSNPN, SVGIG (reference sequence). The CDR3 has 14 residues. Trimming cost V 2 bases and J 7 bases, with 14 bases left between them. PCR amplification relied on 60 Vbeta primers (plus 13 Jbeta primers). Authors' methods: In a later analysis, of tens of millions of unique beta chains, approximately 10 million appeared in at least two donors. Assay used: immunoSEQ multiplex PCR; TCRdb lists only in-frame clones, some missing. The DNA was the basis for D and trimming; V, J and clone size are from that table. The table has 95,000 to 150,000 clones, over 75% seen once; the top ten hold approximately 2.1%. Study-wide results and caveats: A later analysis linked around 15,000 TCR beta sequences to HLA alleles at 0.05 false discovery rate. Reports state that TCR beta sequences accurately predicted most subjects' HLA-A and HLA-B alleles.

Worth noting for this clone: Its antigen is undetermined.

The TCR sequence derives from a man aged 25-40 years in good health and CMV-seronegative. Sequenced material: PBMCs. The chain joins TRBV30 to TRBJ1-4, with a weak D call TRBD1 (6 bases). CDR3 amino acids: CAWSLGGRGEKLFF. The CDR3 region has the DNA TGTGCCTGGAGTCTGGGGGGGCGAGGTGAAAAACTGTTTTTT.